The following is a TCR beta chain sequence with its context. The data belong to a study of blood T cell repertoires in COVID-19. About the study: Donors in the United States, Italy and Spain gave samples during acute or convalescent COVID-19.

Authors' processing steps: Reference gene primers were amplified, and this amplification served to estimate nucleated cell counts. The assay was immunoSEQ multiplex PCR, and TCRdb's table has in-frame clones only and misses some. The V and J calls and clone size were taken over from that table, and D and trimming were inferred from the DNA. Here the sample spans 30,000 to 35,000 clones, around 75% being singletons. V was shortened by 4 bases and J by 4 bases, with 11 bases between the two germline ends. From germline, CDR1 is SGDLS and CDR2 YYNGEE. This CDR3 comprises 13 residues. The sequenced sample consisted of peripheral blood. This receptor was obtained from an older man with active or convalescent COVID-19. The chain couples TRBV9 to TRBJ1-2, with a tentative D call TRBD1 (6 bases). The CDR3 sequence: CASSPRTAYGYTF. The CDR3, as DNA: TGTGCCAGCAGCCCCCGGACAGCCTATGGCTACACCTTC.